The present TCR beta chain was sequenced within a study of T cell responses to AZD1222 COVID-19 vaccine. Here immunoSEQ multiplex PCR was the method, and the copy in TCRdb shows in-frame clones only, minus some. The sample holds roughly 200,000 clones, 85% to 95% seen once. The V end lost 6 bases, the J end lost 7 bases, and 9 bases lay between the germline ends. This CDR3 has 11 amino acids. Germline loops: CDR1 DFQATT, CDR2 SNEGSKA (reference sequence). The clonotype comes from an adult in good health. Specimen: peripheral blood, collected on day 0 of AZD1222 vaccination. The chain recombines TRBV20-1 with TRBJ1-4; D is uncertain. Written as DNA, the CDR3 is TGCAGTGCCGGGCCGGGTGAAAAACTGTTTTTT. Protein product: CSAGPGEKLFF.